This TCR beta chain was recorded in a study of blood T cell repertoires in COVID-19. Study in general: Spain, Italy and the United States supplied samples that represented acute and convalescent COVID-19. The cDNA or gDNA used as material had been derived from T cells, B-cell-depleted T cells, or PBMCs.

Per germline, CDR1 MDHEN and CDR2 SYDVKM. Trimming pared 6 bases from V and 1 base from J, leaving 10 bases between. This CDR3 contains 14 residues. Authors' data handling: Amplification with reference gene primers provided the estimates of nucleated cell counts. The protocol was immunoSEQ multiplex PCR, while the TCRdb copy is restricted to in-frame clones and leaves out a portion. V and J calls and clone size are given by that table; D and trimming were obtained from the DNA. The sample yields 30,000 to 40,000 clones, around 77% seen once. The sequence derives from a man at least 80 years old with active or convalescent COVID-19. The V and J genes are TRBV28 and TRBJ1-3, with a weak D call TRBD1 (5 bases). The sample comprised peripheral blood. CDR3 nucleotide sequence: TGTGCCAGCAGCCCAAGGGGTTCTGGAAACACCATATATTTT. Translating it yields CASSPRGSGNTIYF.